This T cell receptor beta chain was identified during a study of shared clonotypes between healthy human individuals (dated by TCRdb to 2018 to 2021). Study-wide context: The cohort comprised a couple of women and a few men aged 18 to 49 years. The study deeply sequenced blood TCR repertoires of 5 or 6 healthy adults to estimate repertoire size and the extent of clonotype sharing between individuals. Each donor's leukapheresis produced roughly between roughly 0.94 and 9.5 billion PBMCs. Libraries were prepared and TCR repertoires were sequenced by different laboratories using diverse techniques, in order to increase sequencing depth and limit assay-specific biases.

Donors were healthy HIV-negative adults with no recently reported acute infections or vaccinations. Only Caucasian adults living in Nashville, Tennessee, USA were represented among the donors. For unsorted samples, 90 million to 95 million PBMCs were counted, and genomic DNA was extracted using the QIAamp DNA Blood Mini kit. Blood was obtained by leukapheresis, after which PBMCs were separated by Ficoll-Histopaque density gradient centrifugation and cryopreserved in liquid nitrogen vapor phase. CDR3 length: 14 amino acids, cysteine to phenylalanine. The only DNA kept is the CDR3, 42 bases in frame from the first base. Study-level results and caveats: The genetic and exposure-history diversity represented was limited by the small number of donors. Sampling was restricted to blood, and TCR repertoires in tissues likely differ from the TCR repertoires found in blood. Pairwise subsampling led to the expectation that sequencing depth would affect the degree of clonotype sharing among donors.

Using the deep immunoSEQ assay, multiplex PCR amplified TCR CDR3 regions from genomic DNA. Genomic DNA extracted from each cell subset was distributed evenly over all wells of several immunoSEQ 96-well plates, and each plate served as one replicate. For unsorted PBMC, 250 to 350 ng genomic DNA, equal to 25,000 to 35,000 T cell genomes, was loaded into each replicate PCR. Ten immunoSEQ deep assay plates were used to sequence the unsorted PBMC genomic DNA. The purified libraries were quantified using a Qubit 3.0 fluorometer, sized with a Bioanalyzer 2100, and then quantified again using the KAPA Library Quantification kit. Every immunoSEQ 96-well plate was sequenced on a separate single-read 150-cycle Illumina NextSeq 550 flow cell. As for the authors' bioinformatics: Because the immunoSEQ output included only junctional sequences and no quality scores, the filtering could not be the same as the filtering used for full-length reads. Sequences were annotated with PyIR, a Python wrapper for IgBLAST v1.9, using IMGT germline references to assign V/J genes and CDR3. Any read was removed if the V/J assignment was weak (E-value above 1e-6), the CDR3 was missing, or the read contained stop codons, out-of-frame junctions, or ambiguous translated residues. V3J clonotypes were defined as sequences sharing the same inferred V gene, J gene, and CDR3 amino acid sequence. The percentage overlap between two repertoires was calculated by dividing the number of shared unique clonotypes by the size of the smaller repertoire. Three approaches were used to assess repertoire richness: RTK rarefaction, the Chao1 estimator, and Recon v2.1 estimates of unobserved clonotypes. In TCRdb, the immuneACCESS table is reduced to in-frame sequences with V and J assigned. These tables do not hold every clone; where another copy was compared, an unresolved V gene accounts for under half, and the others remain unexplained. That table supplies the V and J calls and clone size; D and trimming were determined from the DNA. This sample holds 450,000 to 500,000 clones; roughly 85% were observed only once. About an eighth of the sample goes to the ten largest clones.

This clone has a single count. No antigen is known for it. Nothing much larger sits one base from this clone, and base qualities are not available. The TCR sequence derives from a woman aged 40 to 55 in good health. Some clones in this sample may be carry-over from other donors' samples. The sequenced material came from PBMCs. The chain is made from TRBV21-1 and TRBJ2-2; TRBD2, the D gene given by the table, was not confirmed from the DNA. TRBV21-1 is given as a pseudogene. At the DNA level, the sequence is TGTGCCAGCAGCAATAGAGGGCACAACGGGGAGCTGTTTTTT. Translation gives CASSNRGHNGELFF.